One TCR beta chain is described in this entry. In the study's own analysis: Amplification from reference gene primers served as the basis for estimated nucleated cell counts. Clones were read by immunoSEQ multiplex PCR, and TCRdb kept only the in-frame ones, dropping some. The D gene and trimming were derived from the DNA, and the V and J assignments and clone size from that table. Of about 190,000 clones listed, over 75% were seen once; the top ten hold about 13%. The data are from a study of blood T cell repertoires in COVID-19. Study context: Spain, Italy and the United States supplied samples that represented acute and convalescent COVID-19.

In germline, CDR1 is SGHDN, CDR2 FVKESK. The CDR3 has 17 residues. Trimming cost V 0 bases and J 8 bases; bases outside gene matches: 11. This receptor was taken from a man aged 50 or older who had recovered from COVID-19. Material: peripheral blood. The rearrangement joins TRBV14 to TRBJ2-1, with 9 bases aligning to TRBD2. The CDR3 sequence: CASSQDFGLAGSYEQFF. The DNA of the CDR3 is TGTGCCAGCAGCCAAGATTTTGGGCTAGCGGGATCCTATGAGCAGTTCTTC.